In this sample, the clone carrying this TCR beta chain turned up a few times. Its specificity is unknown. Amplified TCR beta CDR3 regions came from RNA transcripts. When the TCR CDR3 underwent first-round RT-PCR, the HTBI primer set was used. In TCRdb, the multiplex PCR reads were re-called with MiXCR into one record per CDR3 protein. The sample lists 600,000 to 700,000 distinct CDR3 sequences, approximately 15% occurring once. This specimen comes from a study of T cells in Graves' hyperthyroidism and ophthalmopathy. The germline V gene has CDR1 SGHAT and CDR2 FQNNGV. V gave up 5 bases and J gave up 3 bases; unmatched junction bases: 5. The CDR3 contains 14 residues. Study-level results: Peripheral blood also featured most of the thyroid clonotypes expanded above 0.001. Stable hyperthyroidism was separated from ophthalmopathy by a model based on 13 V-J features. The model anticipated ophthalmopathy a median about six months pre-onset.

The specimen sequenced was blood. The rearrangement joins TRBV11-2 to TRBJ2-3, with TRBD1 matching over 7 bases. This receptor was taken from a woman aged 40 to 50 with Graves' ophthalmopathy. The CDR3 DNA reads as TGTGCCAGCAGCCAGGAGACAGGGACAGATACGCAGTATTTT. The encoded protein is CASSQETGTDTQYF.